These T cell receptor beta chains were read from a single sample in a study of cytomegalovirus exposure and HLA in healthy donors. The data were produced by immunoSEQ multiplex PCR, yet TCRdb's version contains in-frame clones alone and is incomplete. The table includes under 200,000 clones, around 82% detected once. The material sequenced was PBMCs. The receptor set was obtained from a boy younger than 10 in good health and CMV-seronegative. CDR3s include the opening cysteine and the closing phenylalanine or tryptophan. D genes are given only for firm matches. Expanded clones are given a class, and other clones once, few, many or no size at all.

V gene	clone size	D gene	J gene	CDR3 protein	CDR3 DNA
TRBV10-3	.	TRBD2	TRBJ2-3	CAISPGLAGVVDTQYF	TGTGCCATCAGTCCGGGACTAGCGGGAGTAGTAGATACGCAGTATTTT
TRBV10-3	once	TRBD1	TRBJ1-1	CAIRGTGGSTEAFF	TGTGCCATCAGGGGGACAGGGGGGAGCACTGAAGCTTTCTTT
TRBV5-6	.	.	TRBJ2-1	CASSLIGGSYNEQFF	TGTGCCAGCAGCTTGATTGGCGGGTCCTACAATGAGCAGTTCTTC
TRBV7-9	once	TRBD2	TRBJ2-2	CASSSSGRASGELFF	TGTGCCAGCAGCTCTAGCGGGAGGGCCTCCGGGGAGCTGTTTTTT
TRBV7-9	.	.	TRBJ2-1	CASSFSSIEQFF	TGTGCCAGCAGCTTTTCTAGTATCGAGCAGTTCTTC
TRBV4-1	.	TRBD2	TRBJ2-7	CASTTSGSSYEQYF	TGCGCCAGCACTACTAGCGGGAGCTCCTACGAGCAGTACTTC
TRBV7-6	.	.	TRBJ2-3	CASRRSISTDTQYF	TGTGCCAGCAGGAGGTCCATCAGCACAGATACGCAGTATTTT
TRBV5-6	.	.	TRBJ2-5	CASSPPGLLLGEQYF	TGTGCCAGCAGCCCGCCGGGACTTCTACTAGGGGAGCAGTACTTC
TRBV19	.	TRBD1	TRBJ2-7	CASSIGSGGYEQYF	TGTGCCAGTAGTATTGGTTCAGGGGGCTACGAGCAGTACTTC
TRBV5-4	.	TRBD2	TRBJ2-1	CVGTGTSGLSSYNEQFF	TGTGTTGGGACGGGGACTAGCGGACTCAGCTCCTACAATGAGCAGTTCTTC
TRBV19	.	TRBD1	TRBJ1-2	CASSIVYRGDPGYTF	TGTGCCAGTAGTATAGTGTACAGGGGGGACCCTGGCTACACCTTC
TRBV7-7	once	.	TRBJ2-5	CASSLGSRTGRGETQYF	TGTGCCAGCAGCTTAGGCTCTCGGACAGGGAGGGGAGAGACCCAGTACTTC
TRBV6-6	few	.	TRBJ1-4	CASSPRGVNEKLFF	TGTGCCAGCAGCCCCCGGGGGGTTAATGAAAAACTGTTTTTT
TRBV6-5	.	.	TRBJ1-5	CASGGQAHQPQHF	TGTGCCAGCGGTGGGCAGGCCCATCAGCCCCAGCATTTT
TRBV14	.	TRBD1	TRBJ2-5	CASSRDRVETQYF	TGTGCCAGCAGCCGGGACAGGGTTGAGACCCAGTACTTC
TRBV5-1	few	.	TRBJ1-1	CASSPSGNTEAFF	TGCGCCAGCAGCCCCTCCGGGAACACTGAAGCTTTCTTT
TRBV27	.	.	TRBJ1-2	CASSLTGGLGGYTF	TGTGCCAGCAGTCTCACCGGCGGCCTTGGGGGCTACACCTTC
TRBV6-6	few	TRBD1	TRBJ1-2	CASRPGQGSYGYTF	TGTGCCAGCAGACCGGGACAGGGATCCTATGGCTACACCTTC
TRBV5-1	.	TRBD1	TRBJ2-1	CASSRDRGYNEQFF	TGCGCCAGCAGCCGGGACAGGGGGTACAATGAGCAGTTCTTC
TRBV18	.	.	TRBJ1-2	CASSPSVMIDYGYTF	TGTGCCAGCTCACCCTCTGTGATGATAGACTATGGCTACACCTTC
TRBV9	.	.	TRBJ2-5	CASSEWSGGETQYF	TGTGCCAGCAGCGAATGGTCCGGGGGAGAGACCCAGTACTTC
TRBV6-5	.	.	TRBJ1-5	CATATVPHQPQHF	TGTGCCACCGCAACAGTACCTCATCAGCCCCAGCATTTT
TRBV9	.	.	TRBJ1-1	CASSAGTLASDTEAFF	TGTGCCAGCAGCGCCGGGACATTAGCGTCGGACACTGAAGCTTTCTTT
TRBV5-1	once	TRBD2	TRBJ2-7	CASGRLASGSSHYEQYF	TGCGCCAGCGGACGACTTGCTAGCGGGAGCTCTCACTACGAGCAGTACTTC
TRBV2	.	TRBD1	TRBJ1-4	CASSRTGEKLFF	TGTGCCAGCAGTCGGACAGGCGAAAAACTGTTTTTT
TRBV5-1	.	TRBD1	TRBJ1-4	CASRPVTGTGNEKLFF	TGCGCCAGCAGACCGGTTACCGGGACAGGGAATGAAAAACTGTTTTTT
TRBV5-4	once	.	TRBJ2-7	CASSFGRFSYEQYF	TGTGCCAGCAGCTTCGGCAGGTTCTCCTACGAGCAGTACTTC
TRBV19	.	.	TRBJ2-1	CASSIESYSYNEQFF	TGTGCCAGTAGTATTGAGTCTTACTCCTACAATGAGCAGTTCTTC
TRBV5-1	.	TRBD1	TRBJ2-7	CASEPGQGAREQYF	TGCGCCAGCGAGCCGGGACAGGGGGCGAGAGAGCAGTACTTC
TRBV29-1	.	TRBD2	TRBJ2-1	CSVEGGGSTEQFF	TGCAGCGTTGAAGGTGGCGGGAGCACTGAGCAGTTCTTC
TRBV18	.	TRBD1	TRBJ2-1	CASSPRTGNNEQFF	TGTGCCAGCTCACCGCGGACAGGAAACAATGAGCAGTTCTTC
TRBV27	.	TRBD2	TRBJ2-1	CASSPSRGLAGGPKYREQFF	TGTGCCAGCAGTCCCTCCCGTGGACTAGCGGGAGGGCCTAAGTATCGTGAGCAGTTCTTC
TRBV10-2	.	TRBD2	TRBJ2-2	CASSPSGSNTGELFF	TGCGCCAGCAGTCCTAGCGGGTCGAACACCGGGGAGCTGTTTTTT
TRBV19	.	TRBD2	TRBJ2-1	CASSIAGTSGRVGNEQFF	TGTGCCAGTAGTATAGCTGGTACTAGCGGGAGGGTAGGCAATGAGCAGTTCTTC
TRBV7-8	.	TRBD2	TRBJ2-5	CASSLGGLAFQETQYF	TGTGCCAGCAGCTTAGGCGGACTAGCATTTCAAGAGACCCAGTACTTC
TRBV5-1	.	.	TRBJ2-5	CASSLEAGGFEETQYF	TGCGCCAGCAGCTTGGAGGCAGGGGGGTTTGAAGAGACCCAGTACTTC